These 28 T cell receptor beta chains were all obtained from the same sample, sequenced in a study of cytomegalovirus exposure and HLA in healthy donors. 13 Jbeta primers and 60 Vbeta primers were used for the PCR. Method: immunoSEQ multiplex PCR; TCRdb's copy keeps in-frame clones and lacks some. This table lists 70,000 or so clones. Material: PBMCs. Receptors were obtained from a man aged 35-49 years in good health and CMV-seronegative.

The rearrangement joins TRBV2 to TRBJ2-5; perhaps TRBD2 as D (7 bases). Germline V gene lookup returns CDR1 SNHLY and CDR2 FYNNEI. The CDR3 length is 14 residues. Trimming removed 7 bases from V and 5 bases from J, with 17 bases in between. The CDR3 DNA reads TGTGCCAGCACCGCTGGGGGGGCCTCCGAGACCCAGTACTTC. Encoded protein: CASTAGGASETQYF.

CDR3 region: CASSGRGAYTDTQYF. In DNA, the CDR3 is TGCGCCAGCAGTGGGCGCGGGGCCTACACAGATACGCAGTATTTT. The rearrangement joins TRBV10-2 to TRBJ2-3, with TRBD2 as a possible D gene (6 bases). The CDR3 runs 15 residues. The germline V gene encodes CDR1 WSHSY and CDR2 SAAADI. Trimming left V 4 bases short and J 2 bases short, with 13 bases between.

The V call is TRBV30, the J call TRBJ2-7; no reliable D call. Trimming pared 2 bases from V and 4 bases from J, leaving 9 bases between. The germline CDR1 and CDR2 sequences are GTSNPN and SVGIG (reference sequence). CDR3 size: 12 residues. The CDR3 region is CAWSLAGYEQYF. In DNA, the CDR3 is TGTGCCTGGAGTTTGGCAGGTTACGAGCAGTACTTC.

The chain links TRBV29-1 to TRBJ2-1; D is possibly TRBD1 (6 bases). Trimming removed 4 bases at V and 13 bases at J, with 11 bases between. In germline, CDR1 is SQVTM, CDR2 ANQGSEA. This CDR3 is built from 10 residues. The CDR3 DNA is TGCAGCGTTGTTGGGGACACCCAGTTCTTC. Amino acids: CSVVGDTQFF.

On this clone: Different DNA sequences within this sample yield the same CDR3. The J gene is TRBJ1-1, the V gene TRBV29-1; the D gene is possibly TRBD1 (6 bases). Trimming removed 7 bases from V and 1 base from J, with 10 bases in between. In germline, CDR1 is SQVTM, CDR2 ANQGSEA. The length of the CDR3 is 12 residues. CDR3 amino acids: CSAQGQNTEAFF. The CDR3 DNA follows: TGCAGCGCACAGGGACAGAACACTGAAGCTTTCTTT.

The chain couples TRBV5-1 to TRBJ1-4; TRBD1 agrees at 9 bases. Unmatched junction bases numbered 5, after V lost 6 bases and J lost 5 bases. The CDR3 is 14 amino acids. Germline values: CDR1 SGHRS, CDR2 YFSETQ. The CDR3 DNA reads TGCGCCAGCACCCCGGACAGGGGAAATGAAAAACTGTTTTTT. Residues: CASTPDRGNEKLFF.

This chain links TRBV28 with TRBJ1-1; a weak D match, TRBD1 (5 bases). The V gene's germline CDR1 is MDHEN and CDR2 SYDVKM. Trimming pared 3 bases from V and 7 bases from J, leaving 9 bases between. The CDR3 totals 12 residues. The CDR3 here is CASSFQGSEAFF. CDR3 nucleotides: TGTGCCAGCAGTTTTCAGGGTAGTGAAGCTTTCTTT.

The chain employs TRBV27 and TRBJ2-2; 7 bases are shared with TRBD2. The trim removed 5 bases at V and 6 bases at J, leaving 6 bases unmatched. There are 14 residues in the CDR3. Germline V gives CDR1 MNHEY, CDR2 SMNVEV (reference sequence). The CDR3, as DNA: TGTGCCAGCAGTCCGACTAGCAAGCCCGGGGAGCTGTTTTTT. Translated: CASSPTSKPGELFF.

The chain has TRBV7-2 and TRBJ2-7; 8 bases are a match to TRBD2. The junction had 6 bases not matched to a gene; V was cut back by 5 bases and J by 0 bases. The CDR3 length is 15 residues. Per germline, CDR1 SGHTA and CDR2 FQGNSA. CDR3 amino acids: CASSHRGGRSYEQYF. CDR3 nucleotides: TGTGCCAGCAGCCACCGCGGGGGGCGCTCCTACGAGCAGTACTTC.

This chain joins TRBV6-1 and TRBJ2-4, with 8 positions matching TRBD1. CDR3 size: 16 residues. CDR1 and CDR2 (germline): MNHNS, SASEGT. Losses at the gene ends were 1 base for V and 5 bases for J; bases not matched to a gene: 7. The CDR3 DNA is TGTGCCAGCAGTGAAGTATTCCCGGGACAGGAAAACATTCAGTACTTC. Protein sequence: CASSEVFPGQENIQYF.

The gene calls are TRBV29-1 and TRBJ1-2; 9 bases agree with TRBD1. CDR1 and CDR2 from the germline V gene are SQVTM and ANQGSEA. This CDR3 is built from 19 residues. The V gene end was trimmed by 6 bases and the J gene end by 2 bases; junction bases not matched to a gene: 22. In DNA form, the CDR3 reads TGCAGCGTCCCTCACCTTCGGGGTAATACAGGGGGCGCCAACTATGGCTACACCTTC. It specifies CSVPHLRGNTGGANYGYTF.

This chain uses TRBV13 with TRBJ1-2, with TRBD1 matching 8 bases. This CDR3 contains 15 residues. The junction had 5 bases not matched to a gene; V was cut back by 1 base and J by 4 bases. From germline, CDR1 is PRHDT and CDR2 FYEKMQ (reference sequence). CDR3 sequence reads: CASSLEGQEPYGYTF. The CDR3 bases are TGTGCCAGCAGCTTAGAGGGACAGGAACCCTATGGCTACACCTTC.

The genes are TRBV4-1 and TRBJ2-3, with 8 nucleotides matching TRBD2. This CDR3 has 18 amino acids. V shed 1 base, J shed 6 bases, and the junction held 15 bases outside the gene matches. CDR1 is MGHRA and CDR2 is YSYEKL in the germline V gene. The CDR3 coding sequence is TGCGCCAGCAGCCAAGTAAACCCCCCGACTAGCGTCGGTGATACGCAGTATTTT. This sequence encodes CASSQVNPPTSVGDTQYF.

The rearrangement uses TRBV19 and TRBJ2-3; 10 nucleotides agree with TRBD2. Germline trimming cut 5 bases from V and 6 bases from J; bases unmatched to any gene: 8. Per germline, CDR1 LNHDA and CDR2 SQIVND (reference sequence). CDR3 length equals 15 residues. The CDR3 spells CASSHSSGGSDTQYF. CDR3 DNA sequence: TGTGCCAGTAGTCATTCTAGCGGGGGTTCGGATACGCAGTATTTT.

This chain joins TRBV11-3 and TRBJ2-3, with D unclear. The CDR3 runs 14 residues. Germline loops: CDR1 SGHNT, CDR2 YENEEA. V lost 0 bases, J lost 1 base, and 5 bases lay in between. The CDR3 nucleotides read TGTGCCAGCAGCTTAGATCGGGGCACAGATACGCAGTATTTT. It encodes CASSLDRGTDTQYF.

This chain joins TRBV4-2 and TRBJ2-1, with 10 positions matching TRBD1. Germline CDR1 is LGHNA and CDR2 is YNFKEQ. The CDR3 extends over 16 amino acids. J gave up 3 bases and V 4 bases, and 6 bases lay outside the gene matches. The DNA for the CDR3 is TGTGCCAGCAGCCCGGCGGACAGGGGGAACTACAATGAGCAGTTCTTC. It specifies CASSPADRGNYNEQFF.

This chain connects TRBV2 to TRBJ2-1; D is unclear. V lost 7 bases, J lost 9 bases, and 13 bases lay in between. Per the germline V gene, CDR1 is SNHLY and CDR2 is FYNNEI. This CDR3 is built from 12 residues. Here the CDR3 reads CASTISKPEQFF. In nucleotides, the CDR3 is TGTGCCAGCACTATCTCTAAGCCTGAGCAGTTCTTC.

The J gene is TRBJ1-2, the V gene TRBV7-2; D ambiguous. Deletions cut 1 base from V and 1 base from J, with 7 bases between. The CDR3 has 14 residues. Germline lookup yields CDR1 SGHTA and CDR2 FQGNSA. DNA of the CDR3: TGTGCCAGCAGCTTAGTCGCCGGTAACTATGGCTACACCTTC. Protein sequence: CASSLVAGNYGYTF.

V is TRBV6-4 and J is TRBJ2-5; weak D call: TRBD1 (6 bases). The closer fit of TRBJ2-7 to the DNA end suggests the J call may be wrong. Germline V gene lookup returns CDR1 MRHNA and CDR2 SNTAGT. The CDR3 consists of 13 residues. The CDR3 loop reads CASRITGYNEQYF. Written as DNA, the CDR3 is TGTGCCAGCAGGATAACAGGGTACAACGAGCAGTACTTC.

CDR3 sequence: CASRFSGMGSYEQYF. The DNA for the CDR3 is TGTGCCAGCAGGTTTAGCGGGATGGGGTCCTACGAGCAGTACTTC. The V and J genes are TRBV7-2 and TRBJ2-7; 8 positions agree with TRBD2. The CDR3 consists of 15 residues. From germline, CDR1 is SGHTA and CDR2 FQGNSA. Germline trimming cut 6 bases from V and 1 base from J; bases unmatched to any gene: 8.

This sequence joins TRBV4-3 and TRBJ2-2; possible D gene TRBD1, 5 bases. Germline V gives CDR1 LGHNA, CDR2 YSLEER. Trimming took off 1 base at V and 3 bases at J, with 9 bases between the two ends. This CDR3 has 15 amino acids. The CDR3 spells CASSQVGADTGELFF. CDR3 nucleotides: TGCGCCAGCAGCCAAGTAGGGGCGGACACCGGGGAGCTGTTTTTT.

J is TRBJ1-4 and V is TRBV5-1; perhaps TRBD1 as D (5 bases). The V end lost 4 bases, the J end lost 7 bases, and 14 bases lay between the germline ends. CDR1 and CDR2 (germline): SGHRS, YFSETQ. There are 14 residues in the CDR3. The CDR3 loop reads CASSETVESEKLFF. In DNA, the CDR3 is TGCGCCAGCAGCGAGACAGTGGAAAGTGAAAAACTGTTTTTT.

The chain has TRBV5-5 and TRBJ2-7, with D perhaps matching TRBD1 (5 bases). The germline gives CDR1 SGHKS, CDR2 YYEKEE (reference sequence). This CDR3 is built from 14 residues. V lost 0 bases and J 3 bases, leaving 10 bases between the germline ends. This chain's CDR3 is CASSLGQKFYEQYF. As DNA, the CDR3 is TGTGCCAGCAGCTTGGGACAGAAGTTCTACGAGCAGTACTTC.

This chain uses TRBV10-3 with TRBJ2-3; 9 bases agree with TRBD2. Germline loops: CDR1 ENHRY, CDR2 SYGVKD. Germline trimming cut 4 bases from V and 3 bases from J; bases unmatched to any gene: 20. This CDR3 has 20 amino acids. The CDR3 sequence is CAISGGLAGTQLMGTDTQYF. Here the CDR3 DNA reads TGTGCCATCAGTGGCGGGCTAGCGGGGACTCAATTAATGGGAACAGATACGCAGTATTTT.

The rearrangement uses TRBV10-3 and TRBJ1-3, with D perhaps TRBD1 (5 bases). In germline, CDR1 is ENHRY, CDR2 SYGVKD. This CDR3 spans 17 amino acids. The ends were cut back, 5 bases at V and 0 bases at J, with 17 bases in the middle. CDR3 in DNA: TGTGCCATCAGTCCAGCGGGGGGTGTCGGCTCTGGAAACACCATATATTTT. Translated: CAISPAGGVGSGNTIYF.

J is TRBJ2-5 and V is TRBV19, with D maybe TRBD2 (5 bases). The assigned J gene may be wrong: the sequence end matches TRBJ2-7 better. The CDR3 consists of 15 residues. Germline loops: CDR1 LNHDA, CDR2 SQIVND (reference sequence). The CDR3 here is CASSVTWTPTYEQYF. CDR3 nucleotide sequence: TGTGCCAGTAGTGTAACCTGGACTCCGACCTACGAGCAGTACTTC.

This chain joins TRBV5-1 and TRBJ1-2, with D possibly matching TRBD1 (5 bases). Germline loops: CDR1 SGHRS, CDR2 YFSETQ. This CDR3 is built from 19 residues. The V gene lost 1 base and the J gene lost 7 bases, with 29 bases spanning the gap. The CDR3 nucleotides are TGCGCCAGCAGCTTGTCTGTTTGGTCGGCAGGGCTATTTCAACCTGGCTACACCTTC. Its translation: CASSLSVWSAGLFQPGYTF.

This rearrangement joins TRBV5-1 to TRBJ2-3, with 11 positions matching TRBD2. The CDR3 has 16 residues. With 3 bases clipped from V and 0 bases from J, the junction kept 3 bases outside the gene matches. Looked up from germline, CDR1 is SGHRS and CDR2 is YFSETQ. The CDR3 reads CASSWRLAGSTDTQYF. Here the CDR3 DNA reads TGCGCCAGCAGCTGGAGACTAGCGGGAAGCACAGATACGCAGTATTTT.